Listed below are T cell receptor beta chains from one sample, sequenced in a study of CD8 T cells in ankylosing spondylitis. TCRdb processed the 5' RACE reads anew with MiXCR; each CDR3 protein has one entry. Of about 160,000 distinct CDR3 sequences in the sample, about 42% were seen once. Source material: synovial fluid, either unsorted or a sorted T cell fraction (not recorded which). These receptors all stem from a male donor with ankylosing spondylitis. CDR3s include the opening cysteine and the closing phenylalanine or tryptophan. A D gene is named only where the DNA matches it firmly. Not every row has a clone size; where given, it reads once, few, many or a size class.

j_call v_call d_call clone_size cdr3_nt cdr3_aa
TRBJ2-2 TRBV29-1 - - TGCAGCGTGGTGACAGGTGGCTTGAACACCGGGGAGCTGTTTTTT CSVVTGGLNTGELFF
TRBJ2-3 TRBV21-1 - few TGTGCCAGCAGCGCCGTTGTGCGGGAGAGCACAGATACGCAGTATTTT CASSAVVRESTDTQYF
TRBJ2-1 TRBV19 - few TGTGCCAGTAGTGACCTCGGTTACAATGAGCAGTTCTTC CASSDLGYNEQFF
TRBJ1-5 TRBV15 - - TGTGCCACCAGCAGAAGGCAATCAAATCAGCCCCAGCATTTT CATSRRQSNQPQHF
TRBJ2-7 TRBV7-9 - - TGTGCCAGCAGCCCCCGCTCCTACGAGCAGTACTTC CASSPRSYEQYF
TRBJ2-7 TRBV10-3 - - TGTGCCATCAGTGAGTCGGTAGGACGGTCCTACGAGCAGTACTTC CAISESVGRSYEQYF
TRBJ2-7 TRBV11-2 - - TGTGCCAGCAGCTCCTCGGGGCAGCCAGTCCGCCGCCCGTACGAGCAGTACTTC CASSSSGQPVRRPYEQYF
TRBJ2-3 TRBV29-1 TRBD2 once TGCAGCGTTGAAGCAGCGGGAGCGGGAGATACGCAGTATTTT CSVEAAGAGDTQYF
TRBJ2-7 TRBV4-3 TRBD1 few TGCGCCAGCAGCCAAGATTACCCAGGGGGCGCCTACGAGCAGTACTTC CASSQDYPGGAYEQYF
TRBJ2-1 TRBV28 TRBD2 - TGTGCCAGCAGTTTCCCCTCCCCGGGGGGGGAGCAGTTCTTC CASSFPSPGGEQFF
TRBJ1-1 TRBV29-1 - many TGCAGCGTTGAAGATGAGGGCACTGAAGCTTTCTTT CSVEDEGTEAFF
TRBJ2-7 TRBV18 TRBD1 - TGTGCCAGCTCGCCCGGGGACAGGGGGATCCCCTACGAGCAGTACTTC CASSPGDRGIPYEQYF
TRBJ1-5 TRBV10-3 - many TGTGCCATCAGTGAGCCGGGGGAGGACAAGCCCCAGCATTTT CAISEPGEDKPQHF
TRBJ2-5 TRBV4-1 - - TGCGCCAGCAGCCAAGATCCCCGGACGGGATTACTAGAGACCCAGTACTTC CASSQDPRTGLLETQYF
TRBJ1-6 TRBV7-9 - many TGTGCCAGCAGCTTGGGGGGGGGCAATTCACCCCTCCACTTT CASSLGGGNSPLHF
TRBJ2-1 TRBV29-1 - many TGCAGCGTTGAGGTATGGGATTCAGCCTACAATGAGCAGTTCTTC CSVEVWDSAYNEQFF
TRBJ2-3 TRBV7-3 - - TGTGCCAGCAGCCTCAGAGGAGAGAAGGGCACAGATACGCAGTATTTT CASSLRGEKGTDTQYF
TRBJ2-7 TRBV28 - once TGTGCCAGCAGTTTCGGTTGGGGGGGGCCCGCCTACGAGCAGTACTTC CASSFGWGGPAYEQYF
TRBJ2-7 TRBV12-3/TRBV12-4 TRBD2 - TGTGCCAGCAGTTTGGATTCGGGGGGCTACGAGCAGTACTTC CASSLDSGGYEQYF
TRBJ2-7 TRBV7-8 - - TGTGCCAGCAGCTTATGGGGCGGGGACTACGAGCAGTACTTC CASSLWGGDYEQYF
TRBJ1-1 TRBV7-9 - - TGTGCCAGCAGCGCAGGCCGAGCGCTTCCTGAAGCTTTCTTT CASSAGRALPEAFF
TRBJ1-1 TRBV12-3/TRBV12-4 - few TGTGCCAGCAGTTTAGGAGGGCTCGATGCTTTCTTT CASSLGGLDAFF
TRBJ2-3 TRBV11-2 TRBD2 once TGTGCCAGCAGCCCACCCGGACTAGCGGGAGGTGGAGATACGCAGTATTTT CASSPPGLAGGGDTQYF
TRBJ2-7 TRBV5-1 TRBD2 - TGCGCCAGCAGCTTGTGGGGGCTCCCCGGGACTAGCGGTAGCTACGAGCAGTACTTC CASSLWGLPGTSGSYEQYF
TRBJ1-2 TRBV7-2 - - TGTGCCAGCAGGCAAACAGGGACGGAGGGGTATGGCTACACCTTC CASRQTGTEGYGYTF
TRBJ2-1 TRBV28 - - TGTGCCAGCAGCCTTGCGGACATGGCGTATGAGCAGTTCTTC CASSLADMAYEQFF
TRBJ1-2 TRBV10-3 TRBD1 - TGTGCCATCAGGGGAACAGGGGGCTATGGCTACACCTTC CAIRGTGGYGYTF
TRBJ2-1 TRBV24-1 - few TGTGCCACCAGTGATTTCCTTCATGAGCGCCAGTTCTTC CATSDFLHERQFF